These 15 T cell receptor beta chains were all obtained from the same sample, sequenced in a study of spatial heterogeneity in lung cancer. Time point indicated: blood at routine non-recurrence follow-up after resection. One entry per CDR3 protein results from TCRdb running MiXCR on the 5' RACE reads. The sample has approximately 18,000 distinct CDR3 sequences, roughly 19% seen once. The material sequenced was PBMCs, taken at follow-up. The source is a male donor with early-stage non-small cell lung cancer.

This clonotype qualifies as medium-sized. This CDR3 reads CASSLEGAYPKQAFF. For the CDR3, the DNA is TGTGCCAGCAGTTTGGAGGGCGCTTACCCAAAGCAAGCTTTCTTT. V gene TRBV12-3 or TRBV12-4 combines with J gene TRBJ1-1; D is undetermined. The length of the CDR3 is 15 residues. Trimming left V 3 bases short and J 9 bases short, with 20 bases between.

This clonotype was observed at least ten times. The rearrangement links TRBV20-1 to TRBJ2-7, with 7 bases that match TRBD2. V lost 1 base, J lost 4 bases, and 10 bases stayed unmatched. CDR3 length equals 15 residues. Germline V gene sequence: CDR1 DFQATT, CDR2 SNEGSKA (reference sequence). DNA of the CDR3: TGCAGTGCTAGAGGGGCTGCGGGGGACCCTTACGAGCAGTACTTC. Protein: CSARGAAGDPYEQYF.

This clonotype was detected many times. This chain connects TRBV11-2 to TRBJ1-1, with D maybe TRBD1 (5 bases). There are 14 residues in the CDR3. With 3 bases removed from V and 1 base from J, the gap between germline ends came to 9 bases. Germline V gene data show CDR1 as SGHAT and CDR2 as FQNNGV. The DNA of the CDR3 is TGTGCCAGCAGCTTTGGCAGGGAGAACACTGAAGCTTTCTTT. Encoded protein: CASSFGRENTEAFF.

The table lists this clonotype with a few counts. This chain connects TRBV20-1 to TRBJ1-1, with TRBD1 matching over 11 bases. V shed 1 base, J shed 4 bases, and the junction held 5 bases outside the gene matches. This CDR3 spans 15 amino acids. Germline V lookup: CDR1 DFQATT, CDR2 SNEGSKA (reference sequence). CDR3 region: CSARVPGQGGTEAFF. The CDR3 DNA is TGCAGTGCTAGAGTTCCGGGACAGGGGGGCACTGAAGCTTTCTTT.

The chain couples TRBV9 to TRBJ2-7; the match to TRBD2 covers 9 bases. Germline trimming cut 0 bases from V and 3 bases from J; bases unmatched to any gene: 4. The CDR3 spans 15 residues. Germline-derived CDR1 and CDR2 are SGDLS and YYNGEE. The CDR3 region is CASSVEGSGGYEQYF. CDR3 nucleotide sequence: TGTGCCAGCAGCGTAGAGGGTAGCGGGGGCTACGAGCAGTACTTC.

This clonotype was detected ten times or more. The chain is built from TRBV2 and TRBJ1-2; unclear D gene. This CDR3 spans 14 amino acids. CDR1 is SNHLY and CDR2 is FYNNEI in the germline V gene. Trimming stripped 4 bases from V and 8 bases from J, with 17 bases between. CDR3 sequence (DNA): TGTGCCAGCAGTGTGGACTCCGGATGGCAGGGCTACACCTTC. Its protein is CASSVDSGWQGYTF. The whole variable domain, filled in from reference TRBV2 and TRBJ1-2, reads EPEVTQTPSHQVTQMGQEVILRCVPISNHLYFYWYRQILGQKVEFLVSFYNNEISEKSEIFDDQFSVERPDGSNFTLKIRSTKLEDSAMYFCASSVDSGWQGYTFGSGTRLTVV.

The V and J genes are TRBV15 and TRBJ2-3; 10 bases are shared with TRBD1. The CDR3 consists of 15 residues. The germline CDR1 and CDR2 sequences are LNHNV and YYDKDF (reference sequence). V lost 9 bases and J lost 2; bases outside the gene matches: 8. In DNA, the CDR3 is TGTGCCACTTTTCGAGGGACAGGGGACACAGATACGCAGTATTTT. Translated, it gives CATFRGTGDTDTQYF.

By sample fraction, this clonotype is medium-sized. The chain couples TRBV20-1 to TRBJ2-7; D is unresolved. With 2 bases removed from V and 6 bases from J, the gap between germline ends came to 5 bases. The CDR3 contains 10 residues. Germline lookup yields CDR1 DFQATT and CDR2 SNEGSKA (reference sequence). CDR3: CSARWGEQYF. The DNA for the CDR3 is TGCAGTGCTAGATGGGGCGAGCAGTACTTC.

This chain joins TRBV20-1 and TRBJ2-5; 8 bases match TRBD2. J lost 1 base, V lost 0 bases, and 7 bases had no gene match. Germline-derived CDR1 and CDR2 are DFQATT and SNEGSKA (reference sequence). The CDR3 contains 16 residues. The CDR3: CSARDRAGGLQETQYF. CDR3 DNA: TGCAGTGCTAGAGATCGCGCGGGGGGCCTCCAAGAGACCCAGTACTTC.

This clonotype appeared many times. The CDR3 reads CASSQGEGSGEQYF. CDR3 sequence (DNA): TGCGCCAGCAGCCAAGGGGAGGGATCGGGCGAGCAGTACTTC. The chain links TRBV4-1 to TRBJ2-7; 7 nucleotides agree with TRBD2. The junction had 6 bases not matched to a gene; V was cut back by 1 base and J by 6 bases. Looked up from germline, CDR1 is MGHRA and CDR2 is YSYEKL. The CDR3 sequence is 14 residues long.

Ten or more counts support this clonotype. The V gene is TRBV6-5, the J gene TRBJ1-5; D gene ambiguous. The germline CDR1 and CDR2 sequences are MNHEY and SVGAGI. Trimming stripped 5 bases from V and 9 bases from J, with 17 bases between. This CDR3 has 14 residues. The CDR3 sequence: CASSPRRGSWPQHF. The CDR3 DNA is TGTGCCAGCAGTCCTCGTCGCGGATCATGGCCCCAGCATTTT.

The chain recombines TRBV20-1 with TRBJ2-1, with TRBD1 matching 8 bases. From germline, CDR1 is DFQATT and CDR2 SNEGSKA (reference sequence). Trimming cost V 3 bases and J 4 bases; bases outside gene matches: 5. CDR3 length: 14 amino acids. DNA of the CDR3: TGCAGTGCTAGCCGGACAGGGCTTTACAATGAGCAGTTCTTC. It yields the protein CSASRTGLYNEQFF.

This sequence joins TRBV11-2 and TRBJ2-7; tentatively, D is TRBD2 (6 bases). Germline V gives CDR1 SGHAT, CDR2 FQNNGV. Trimming stripped 4 bases from V and 1 base from J, with 11 bases between. The CDR3 spans 14 residues. DNA for the CDR3: TGTGCCAGCAGCTCTTCGACTAGTTCCTACGAGCAGTACTTC. It translates to CASSSSTSSYEQYF.

This clonotype has at least ten counts. The rearrangement uses TRBV24-1 and TRBJ2-5; no clear D gene. The CDR3 extends over 13 amino acids. Germline V gene sequence: CDR1 KGHDR, CDR2 SFDVKD. The ends were cut back, 1 base at V and 3 bases at J, with 5 bases in the middle. DNA of the CDR3: TGTGCCACCAGTGATTTTAACGAAGAGACCCAGTACTTC. It translates to CATSDFNEETQYF.

The chain is built from TRBV7-2 and TRBJ1-1; 7 bases are a match to TRBD1. The CDR3 is 13 amino acids. The V segment lost 5 bases and the J segment 5 bases; nucleotides outside the gene matches: 5. Germline CDR1 and CDR2: SGHTA and FQGNSA. CDR3 DNA sequence: TGTGCCAGCAGCAAGGACAGGAGGACTGAAGCTTTCTTT. Its protein is CASSKDRRTEAFF. The full variable domain, with the rest looked up from reference TRBV7-2 and TRBJ1-1, is GAGVSQSPSNKVTEKGKDVELRCDPISGHTALYWYRQSLGQGLEFLIYFQGNSAPDKSGLPSDRFSAERTGGSVSTLTIQRTQQEDSAVYLCASSKDRRTEAFFGQGTRLTVV.